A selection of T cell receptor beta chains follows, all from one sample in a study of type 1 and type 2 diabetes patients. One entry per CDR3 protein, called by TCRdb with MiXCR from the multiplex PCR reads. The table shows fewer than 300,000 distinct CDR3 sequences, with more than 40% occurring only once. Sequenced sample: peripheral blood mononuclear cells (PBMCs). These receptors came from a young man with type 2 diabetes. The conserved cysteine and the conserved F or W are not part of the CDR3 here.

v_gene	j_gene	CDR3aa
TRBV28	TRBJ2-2	ASSPPDRDGELF
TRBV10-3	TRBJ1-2	ATRTGVDYGYT
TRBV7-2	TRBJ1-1	ASSLVSPFGPGAF
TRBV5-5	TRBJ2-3	ASSPNPDTQY
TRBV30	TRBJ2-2	AWSVLPTGTGELF
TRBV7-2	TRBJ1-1	ASSLGQVNTEAF
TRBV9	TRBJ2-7	ASSAGVAYEQY
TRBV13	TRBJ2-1	ASSVSDGSNEQF
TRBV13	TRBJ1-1	ASSLDRGEAF
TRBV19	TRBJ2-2	ASRVAGGSGELF
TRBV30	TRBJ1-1	AWSMTGRNTEAS
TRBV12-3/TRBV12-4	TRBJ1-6	ASSIYRVKDNSPLH
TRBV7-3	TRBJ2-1	ASSLSEVADSYNEQF
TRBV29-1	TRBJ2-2	SVRFQAGGELF
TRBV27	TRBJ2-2	ASSFGTLDTGELF
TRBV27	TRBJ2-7	ASSLEGAGAYEQY
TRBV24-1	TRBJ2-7	ATSLRDNEQY
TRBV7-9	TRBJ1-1	ASSGTRREAF
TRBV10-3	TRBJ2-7	AISESGVISYEQY
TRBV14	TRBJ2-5	ASSQDEILGTQY
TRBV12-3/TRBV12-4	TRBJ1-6	ASSAGQTNSYNSPLH
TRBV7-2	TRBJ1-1	ASSLNRNTEAF
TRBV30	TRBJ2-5	AWKGGKIDTSPGRGETQY
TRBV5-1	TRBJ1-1	ASSPQFFRVLNTEAF
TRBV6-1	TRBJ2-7	AGGSYEQY
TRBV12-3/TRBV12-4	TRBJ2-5	ASSPQRGAETQY
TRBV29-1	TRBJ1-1	SVLDGNTEAF
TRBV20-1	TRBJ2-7	SASYYPRSSYEQY
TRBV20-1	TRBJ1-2	SARDWVQESYGYT
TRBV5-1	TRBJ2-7	ASSWAGTGHSGGAIYEQY
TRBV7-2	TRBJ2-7	AGADGYEQY
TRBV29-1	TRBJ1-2	STYAGTGDYGYT
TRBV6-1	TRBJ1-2	ASSYSGQATAGGYT
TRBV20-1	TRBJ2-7	SARGDLSYEQY
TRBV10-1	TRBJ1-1	ASSEPGSGEAF
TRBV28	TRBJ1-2	AHGHSNYGYT
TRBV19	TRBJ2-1	ASSIIPVNEQF
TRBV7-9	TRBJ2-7	ASSSGRNSYEQY
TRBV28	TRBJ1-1	ASSPRDSYTEAF
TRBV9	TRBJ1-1	ASSHIGTVNTEAF
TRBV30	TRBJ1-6	AWSEGALLNNSPLH
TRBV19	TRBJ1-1	ASSITGVYTEAF